A single sample gave rise to the 13 T cell receptor beta chains below, sequenced in a study of cytomegalovirus exposure and HLA in healthy donors. Vbeta (60) and Jbeta (13) primers were used in the PCR. Data came from immunoSEQ multiplex PCR; TCRdb stores just in-frame clones and leaves some out. The sample lists some 120,000 clones; about 59% were seen once. The source material was PBMCs. These receptors were taken from a woman aged 40-49 years in good health and CMV-seropositive.

The CDR3 region is CASSRRDSSMNTEAFF. DNA for the CDR3: TGTGCCAGCAGCCGTCGGGACAGCTCAATGAACACTGAAGCTTTCTTT. The chain joins TRBV5-4 to TRBJ1-1, with 7 bases lining up with TRBD1. The germline V gene has CDR1 SGHNT and CDR2 YYREEE (reference sequence). V was pared by 4 bases and J by 0 bases, with 9 bases of the junction left unmatched. The CDR3 totals 16 residues.

The chain uses TRBV5-1 and TRBJ1-1; possible D gene TRBD1, 6 bases. The CDR3 is made up of 13 amino acids. Trimming pared 3 bases from V and 2 bases from J, leaving 8 bases between. Germline assignment: CDR1 SGHRS and CDR2 YFSETQ. CDR3 coding DNA: TGCGCCAGCAGCTGGGACACTAACACTGAAGCTTTCTTT. Amino acids: CASSWDTNTEAFF.

This clone is a singleton in its sample. V and J are TRBV9 and TRBJ2-2; 14 bases line up with TRBD2. V shed 0 bases and J 5 bases; nucleotides not matched to a gene: 12. CDR1 SGDLS and CDR2 YYNGEE come from the germline V gene. The CDR3 consists of 20 residues. The CDR3 DNA follows: TGTGCCAGCAGCGTAGGCAGGGCCCGACTAGCGGGAGGGCCAACCGGGGAGCTGTTTTTT. Translating it yields CASSVGRARLAGGPTGELFF.

The J gene is TRBJ2-2, the V gene TRBV28; a weak D match, TRBD2 (6 bases). V lost 3 bases and J 5 bases, leaving 13 bases between the germline ends. The V gene's germline CDR1 is MDHEN and CDR2 SYDVKM. The CDR3 is 15 amino acids. CDR3 DNA sequence: TGTGCCAGCAGTTTGGAGGGGCCCACTACCGGGGAGCTGTTTTTT. This gives the protein CASSLEGPTTGELFF.

The J gene is TRBJ1-4, the V gene TRBV19; 10 nucleotides line up with TRBD1. With V trimmed by 6 bases and J by 8 bases, 12 bases remained unmatched. The CDR3 runs 16 residues. Per the germline V gene, CDR1 is LNHDA and CDR2 is SQIVND (reference sequence). Here the CDR3 reads CASSPGQGRVQEKLFF. DNA of the CDR3: TGTGCCAGTAGCCCGGGACAGGGGCGCGTCCAGGAAAAACTGTTTTTT.

This chain connects TRBV4-3 to TRBJ2-3; weak D call: TRBD1 (5 bases). The length of the CDR3 is 15 residues. The ends were cut back, 0 bases at V and 4 bases at J, with 11 bases in the middle. Germline CDR1 is LGHNA and CDR2 is YSLEER. CDR3 loop: CASSQDPGRADTQYF. The DNA of the CDR3 is TGCGCCAGCAGCCAAGATCCCGGCAGGGCAGATACGCAGTATTTT.

The rearrangement joins TRBV7-9 to TRBJ2-2; a weak D match, TRBD2 (6 bases). Trimming pared 3 bases from V and 6 bases from J, leaving 23 bases between. The CDR3 sequence is 18 residues long. Germline V gene sequence: CDR1 SEHNR, CDR2 FQNEAQ (reference sequence). The CDR3 nucleotides are TGTGCCAGCAGCTTCCTGCGGGGCGAATGGCCCAACGCCGGGGAGCTGTTTTTT. Translation gives CASSFLRGEWPNAGELFF. The variable domain in full, completed from reference TRBV7-9 and TRBJ2-2, reads DTGVSQNPRHKITKRGQNVTFRCDPISEHNRLYWYRQTLGQGPEFLTYFQNEAQLEKSRLLSDRFSAERPKGSFSTLEIQRTEQGDSAMYLCASSFLRGEWPNAGELFFGEGSRLTVL.

This clone has more than one count but fewer than ten. The rearrangement links TRBV2 to TRBJ2-5; 7 nucleotides line up with TRBD2. The CDR3 length is 14 residues. After removal of 6 bases from V and 2 bases from J, the junction contained 6 bases not matched to a gene. Germline V CDR1 and CDR2: SNHLY, FYNNEI. CDR3 nucleotides: TGTGCCAGCAGAATACTAGCGCCGCAAGAGACCCAGTACTTC. As protein: CASRILAPQETQYF. Based on the CDR3 plus reference TRBV2 and TRBJ2-5, the full variable domain is EPEVTQTPSHQVTQMGQEVILRCVPISNHLYFYWYRQILGQKVEFLVSFYNNEISEKSEIFDDQFSVERPDGSNFTLKIRSTKLEDSAMYFCASRILAPQETQYFGPGTRLLVL.

The rearrangement links TRBV28 to TRBJ1-2, with 8 bases aligning to TRBD1. CDR1 and CDR2 from the germline V gene are MDHEN and SYDVKM. V gave up 3 bases and J gave up 1 base; unmatched junction bases: 4. The CDR3 runs to 15 residues. CDR3 in amino acids: CASSFRDRYNYGYTF. DNA for the CDR3: TGTGCCAGCAGTTTCCGGGACAGGTATAACTATGGCTACACCTTC.

The V and J genes are TRBV7-9 and TRBJ2-5; the D gene is possibly TRBD1 (6 bases). The J call is uncertain, as TRBJ2-7 better fits the DNA end. The CDR3 totals 13 residues. Germline V lookup: CDR1 SEHNR, CDR2 FQNEAQ (reference sequence). The CDR3 spells CASRPGHGYEQYF. The DNA for the CDR3 is TGTGCCAGCAGGCCGGGACACGGCTACGAGCAGTACTTC.

This clone showed up just a few times. The chain carries TRBV28 and TRBJ1-1; TRBD1 is a possible D gene (6 bases). Looked up from germline, CDR1 is MDHEN and CDR2 is SYDVKM. The CDR3 totals 17 residues. Deletions cut 2 bases from V and 3 bases from J, with 19 bases between. The CDR3 spells CASSLMGEGGWDTEAFF. The CDR3 DNA is TGTGCCAGCAGTTTAATGGGGGAGGGGGGGTGGGACACTGAAGCTTTCTTT.

The chain combines TRBV30 with TRBJ1-2; D gene ambiguous. The CDR3 contains 13 residues. V was cut by 4 bases and J by 3 bases, with 12 bases left in between. Germline V CDR1 and CDR2: GTSNPN, SVGIG (reference sequence). The CDR3 DNA reads as TGTGCCTGGAAATGGTCCGACTACTATGGCTACACCTTC. Amino acids: CAWKWSDYYGYTF.

The chain joins TRBV20-1 to TRBJ1-6; D is unresolved. Trimming removed 8 bases from V and 8 bases from J, with 10 bases in between. Germline CDR1 and CDR2: DFQATT and SNEGSKA (reference sequence). There are 11 residues in the CDR3. CDR3 amino acids: CSPFLDSPLHF. The CDR3, as DNA: TGCAGTCCTTTCCTCGATTCACCCCTCCACTTT.